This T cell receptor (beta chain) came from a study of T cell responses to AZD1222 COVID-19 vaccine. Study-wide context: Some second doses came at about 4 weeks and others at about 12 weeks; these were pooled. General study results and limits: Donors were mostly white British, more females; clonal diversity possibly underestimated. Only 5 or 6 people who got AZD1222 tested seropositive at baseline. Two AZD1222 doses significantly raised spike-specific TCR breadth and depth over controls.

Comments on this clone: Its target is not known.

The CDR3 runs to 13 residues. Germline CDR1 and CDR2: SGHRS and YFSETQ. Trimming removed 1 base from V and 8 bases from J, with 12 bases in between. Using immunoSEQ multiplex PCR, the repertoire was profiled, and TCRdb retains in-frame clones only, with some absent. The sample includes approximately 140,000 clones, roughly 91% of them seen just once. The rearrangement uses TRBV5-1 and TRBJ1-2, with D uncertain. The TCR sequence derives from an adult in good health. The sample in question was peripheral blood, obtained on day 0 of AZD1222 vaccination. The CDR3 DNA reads TGCGCCAGCAGCTTGCGCGGGGAACAAGGCTACACCTTC. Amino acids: CASSLRGEQGYTF.